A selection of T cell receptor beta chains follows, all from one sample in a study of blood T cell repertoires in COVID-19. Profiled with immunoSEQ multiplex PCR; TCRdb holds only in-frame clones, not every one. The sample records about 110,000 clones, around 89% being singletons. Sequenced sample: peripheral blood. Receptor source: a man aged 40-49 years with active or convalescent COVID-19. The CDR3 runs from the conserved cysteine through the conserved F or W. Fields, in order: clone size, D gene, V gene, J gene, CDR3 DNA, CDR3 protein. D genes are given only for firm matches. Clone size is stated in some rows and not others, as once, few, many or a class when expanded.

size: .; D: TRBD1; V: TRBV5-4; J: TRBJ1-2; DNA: TGTGCCAGCAGCCCCACAGGGGGCTATGGCTACACCTTC; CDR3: CASSPTGGYGYTF
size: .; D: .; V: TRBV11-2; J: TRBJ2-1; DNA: TGTGCCAGCAGCTTTATCAGTTCAGGCCATGAGCAGTTCTTC; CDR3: CASSFISSGHEQFF
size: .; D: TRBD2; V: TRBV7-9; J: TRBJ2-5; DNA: TGTGCCAGCAGCTCTACGGGGGGTCAAGAGACCCAGTACTTC; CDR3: CASSSTGGQETQYF
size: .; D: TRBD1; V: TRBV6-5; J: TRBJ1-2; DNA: TGTGCCAGCACCCCGACAGGGGTGACGGGTGGCTACACCTTC; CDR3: CASTPTGVTGGYTF
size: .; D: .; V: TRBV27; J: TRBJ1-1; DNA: TGTGCCAGCAGTCGACCCGGGACACCAAGGGGAGAAGCTTTCTTT; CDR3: CASSRPGTPRGEAFF
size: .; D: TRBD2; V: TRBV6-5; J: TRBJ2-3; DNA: TGTGCCAGCAGGCCGGGACTAGTGATCACAGATACGCAGTATTTT; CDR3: CASRPGLVITDTQYF
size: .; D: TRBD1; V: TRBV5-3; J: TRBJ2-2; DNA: TGTGCCAGAAGCTTGCCGGACAGGGGAGGTTATGCCGGGGAGCTGTTTTTT; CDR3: CARSLPDRGGYAGELFF
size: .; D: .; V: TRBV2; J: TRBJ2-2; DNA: TGTGCCAGCAGATCGTACATGCCCGGGGAGCTGTTTTTT; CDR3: CASRSYMPGELFF
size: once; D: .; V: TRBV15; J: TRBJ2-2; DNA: TGTGCCACCAGCAGAGGGACTACCACAACCGGGGAGCTGTTTTTT; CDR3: CATSRGTTTTGELFF
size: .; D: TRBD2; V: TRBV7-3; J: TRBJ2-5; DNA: TGTGCCAGCAGCTTGACGGGAGGGCCGGTAGAGACCCAGTACTTC; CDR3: CASSLTGGPVETQYF
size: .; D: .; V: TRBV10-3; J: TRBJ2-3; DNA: TGTGCCATCAGTGTCGGGGTCACAGATACGCAGTATTTT; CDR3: CAISVGVTDTQYF
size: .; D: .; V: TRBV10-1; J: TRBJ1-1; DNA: TGCGCCAGCAGTGAGGGCCTGAACACTGAAGCTTTCTTT; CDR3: CASSEGLNTEAFF
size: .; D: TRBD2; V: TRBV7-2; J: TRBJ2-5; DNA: TGTGCCAGCAGCTTTGGACTAGCGGGAGAGCAGACCCAGTACTTC; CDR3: CASSFGLAGEQTQYF
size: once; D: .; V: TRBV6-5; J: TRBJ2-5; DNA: TGTGCCAGCAGTTACGGACAGCTCCAAGAGACCCAGTACTTC; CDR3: CASSYGQLQETQYF
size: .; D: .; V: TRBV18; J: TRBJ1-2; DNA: TGTGCCAGCTCCTCCGGGACATCCGACAACTATGGCTACACCTTC; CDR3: CASSSGTSDNYGYTF
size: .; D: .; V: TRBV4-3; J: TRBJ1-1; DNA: TGCGCCAGCAGCCTAGCGCAGGGGACCACTGAAGCTTTCTTT; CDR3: CASSLAQGTTEAFF
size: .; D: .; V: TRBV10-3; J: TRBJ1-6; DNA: TGTGCCATCAGTGAGTCATCTGGGGCAGGGTCACCCCTCCACTTT; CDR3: CAISESSGAGSPLHF
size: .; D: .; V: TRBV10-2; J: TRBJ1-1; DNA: TGCGCCAGCGGCCCACAGGGTATGGGCACTGAAGCTTTCTTT; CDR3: CASGPQGMGTEAFF
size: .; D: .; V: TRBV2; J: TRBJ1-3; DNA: TGTGCCAGCAGGGCGGGCGGAAACACCATATATTTT; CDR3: CASRAGGNTIYF
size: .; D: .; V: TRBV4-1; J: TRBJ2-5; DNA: TGCGCCAGCAGCCAAGATCGTAGCGGAACTCAAGAGACCCAGTACTTC; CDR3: CASSQDRSGTQETQYF
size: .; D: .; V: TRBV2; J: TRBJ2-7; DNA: TGTGCCAGCAGTGATAACAGGGTCTACGAGCAGTACTTC; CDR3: CASSDNRVYEQYF
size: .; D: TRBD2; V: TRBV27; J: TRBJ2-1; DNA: TGTGCCAGCAGTTCGATAGCGGGAGTTATGATCCATGAGCAGTTCTTC; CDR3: CASSSIAGVMIHEQFF
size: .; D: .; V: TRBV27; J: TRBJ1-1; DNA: TGTGCCAGCAGCGGTTTGTGGGCGAACACTGAAGCTTTCTTT; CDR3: CASSGLWANTEAFF
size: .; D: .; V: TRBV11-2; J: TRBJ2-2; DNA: TGTGCCAGCAGTTGGGACACCCAAGCCGGGGAGCTGTTTTTT; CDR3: CASSWDTQAGELFF
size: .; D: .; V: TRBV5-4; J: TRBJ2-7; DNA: TGTGCCAGCAGCCCCGATATGGAGCGGTCCTACGAGCAGTACTTC; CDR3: CASSPDMERSYEQYF
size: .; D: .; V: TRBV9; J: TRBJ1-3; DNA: TGTGCCAGCAGCTTTTGGAGGGACTCTGGAAACACCATATATTTT; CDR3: CASSFWRDSGNTIYF
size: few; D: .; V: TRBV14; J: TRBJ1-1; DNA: TGTGCCAGCAGCCAACAACACGGAGGGGAAGCTTTCTTT; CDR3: CASSQQHGGEAFF
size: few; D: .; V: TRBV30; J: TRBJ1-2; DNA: TGTGCCTGGAGTGCCCACGAGAGGGCTGGCTACACCTTC; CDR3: CAWSAHERAGYTF